This TCR beta chain comes out of a study of T cell clonotyping in hematopoietic cell transplantation. There are 15 residues in the CDR3. Losses at the gene ends were 5 bases for V and 7 bases for J; bases not matched to a gene: 13. Germline loops: CDR1 SGHNT, CDR2 YYREEE (reference sequence). Using immunoSEQ multiplex PCR, the repertoire was profiled, and TCRdb retains in-frame clones only, with some absent. The sample contains a few thousand clones, 70% of which appear only once. General study findings and limits: CD4 and CD8 repertoire contributions could not be separated without sorting. Pathologically expanded recipient clonotypes increased progressively from day 30 to day 180 as diversity fell. At the given depth, recipient repertoires were over 95% de novo clonotypes.

Samples: about 28 days before transplant, then days 30, 100 and 180 after. As regards this clone: Its antigen is currently unknown.

V is TRBV5-4 and J is TRBJ1-1, with TRBD1 matching 8 bases. The sample here was PBMCs, taken 100 days after allogeneic stem cell transplant. The TCR comes from a male patient aged 55 to 70 who had an allogeneic stem cell transplant, so the T cells may come from the graft donor. Some clones in this sample may be carry-over from other donors' samples. The DNA of the CDR3 is TGTGCCAGCAGTTCCGGGACAGGCGCTACAGGTGAAGCTTTCTTT. Its protein is CASSSGTGATGEAFF.